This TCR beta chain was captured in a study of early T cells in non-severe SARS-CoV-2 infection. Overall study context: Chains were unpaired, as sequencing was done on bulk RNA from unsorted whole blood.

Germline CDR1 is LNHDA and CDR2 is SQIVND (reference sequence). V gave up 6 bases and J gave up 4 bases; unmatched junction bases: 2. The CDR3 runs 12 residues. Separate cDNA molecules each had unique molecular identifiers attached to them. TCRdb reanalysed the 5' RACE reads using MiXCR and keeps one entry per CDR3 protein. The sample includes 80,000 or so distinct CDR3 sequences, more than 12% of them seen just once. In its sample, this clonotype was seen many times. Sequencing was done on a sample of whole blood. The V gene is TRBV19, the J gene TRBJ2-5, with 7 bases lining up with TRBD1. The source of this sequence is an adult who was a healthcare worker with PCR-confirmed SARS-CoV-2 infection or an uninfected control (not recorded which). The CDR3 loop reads CASSPGGETQYF. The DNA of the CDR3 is TGTGCCAGTAGCCCAGGGGGAGAGACCCAGTACTTC.